Detailed here is one TCR beta chain. Its matching antigen is unknown. Assay: immunoSEQ multiplex PCR; the TCRdb copy retains only in-frame clones and omits some. The data show roughly 770,000 clones, about 96% seen once. The CDR3 is made up of 17 amino acids. The V gene's germline CDR1 is SEHNR and CDR2 FQNEAQ (reference sequence). V shed 7 bases and J 5 bases; nucleotides not matched to a gene: 16. The sample comes from a study of shared clonotypes between healthy human individuals. Across the study: For every donor, three CD4 naive, three CD4 memory, two CD8 naive and one CD8 memory plates were used.

Overall study results and limits: The four-donor shared clonotypes exceeded non-shared clonotypes in generation probability, with non-shared ones scoring lower.

Selected positively for CCR7 and CD45RO-negative, naive CD8 cells excluded terminally differentiated effector memory CD45RA+ cells. The rearrangement joins TRBV7-9 to TRBJ2-5, with 10 bases identical to TRBD2. The receptor comes from a man aged 25 to 45 in good health. Sequencing used naive CD8+ T cells sorted from blood. This CDR3 reads CASTVILAGDYRETQYF. CDR3 nucleotide sequence: TGTGCCAGCACCGTAATCCTAGCGGGAGATTATCGGGAGACCCAGTACTTC.